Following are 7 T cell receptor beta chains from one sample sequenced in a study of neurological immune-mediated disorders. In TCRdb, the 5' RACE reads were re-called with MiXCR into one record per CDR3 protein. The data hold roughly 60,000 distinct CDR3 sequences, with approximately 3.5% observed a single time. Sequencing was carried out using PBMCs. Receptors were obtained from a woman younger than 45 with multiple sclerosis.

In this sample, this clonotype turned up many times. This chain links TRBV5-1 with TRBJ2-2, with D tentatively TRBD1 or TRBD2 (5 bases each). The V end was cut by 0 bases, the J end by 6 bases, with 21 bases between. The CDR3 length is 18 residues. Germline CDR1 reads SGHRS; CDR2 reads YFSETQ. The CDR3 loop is CASSLAGASGKKPGELFF. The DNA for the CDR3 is TGCGCCAGCAGCTTGGCCGGGGCCTCTGGGAAAAAACCCGGGGAGCTGTTTTTT.

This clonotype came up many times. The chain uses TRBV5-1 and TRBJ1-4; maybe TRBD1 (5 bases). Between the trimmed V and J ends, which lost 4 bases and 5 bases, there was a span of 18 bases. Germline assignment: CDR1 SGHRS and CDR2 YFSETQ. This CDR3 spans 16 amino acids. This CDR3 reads CASSPNTGLGNEKLFF. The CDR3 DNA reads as TGCGCCAGCAGCCCTAATACAGGCCTGGGGAATGAAAAACTGTTTTTT.

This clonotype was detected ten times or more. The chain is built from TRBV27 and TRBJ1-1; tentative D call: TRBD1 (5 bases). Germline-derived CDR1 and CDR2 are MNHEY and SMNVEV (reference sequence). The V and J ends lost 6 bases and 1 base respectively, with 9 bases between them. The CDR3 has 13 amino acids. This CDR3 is CASRGGANTEAFF. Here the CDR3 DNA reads TGTGCCAGCAGAGGTGGGGCGAACACTGAAGCTTTCTTT.

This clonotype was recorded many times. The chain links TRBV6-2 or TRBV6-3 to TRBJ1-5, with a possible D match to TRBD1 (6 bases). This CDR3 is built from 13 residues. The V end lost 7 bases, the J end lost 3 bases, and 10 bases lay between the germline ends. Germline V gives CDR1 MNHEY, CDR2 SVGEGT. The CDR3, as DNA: TGTGCCAGCAACCAGGGGAACAATCAGCCCCAGCATTTT. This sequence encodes CASNQGNNQPQHF.

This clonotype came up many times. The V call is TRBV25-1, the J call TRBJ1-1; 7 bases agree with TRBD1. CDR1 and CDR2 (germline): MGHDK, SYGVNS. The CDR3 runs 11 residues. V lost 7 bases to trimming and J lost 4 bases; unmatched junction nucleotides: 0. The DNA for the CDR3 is TGTGCCAGCACAGGGGGCACTGAAGCTTTCTTT. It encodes CASTGGTEAFF.

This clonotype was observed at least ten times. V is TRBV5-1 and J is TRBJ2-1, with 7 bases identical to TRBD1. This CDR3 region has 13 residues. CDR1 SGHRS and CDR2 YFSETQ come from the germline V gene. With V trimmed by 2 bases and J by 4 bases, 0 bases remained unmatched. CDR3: CASSFRGYNEQFF. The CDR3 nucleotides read TGCGCCAGCAGCTTCAGGGGGTACAATGAGCAGTTCTTC.

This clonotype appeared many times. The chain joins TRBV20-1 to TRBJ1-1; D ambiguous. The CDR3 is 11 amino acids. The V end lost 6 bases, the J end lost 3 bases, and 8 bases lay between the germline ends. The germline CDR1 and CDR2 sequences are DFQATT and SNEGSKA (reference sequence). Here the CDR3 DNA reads TGCAGTGCCACGTTGGACACTGAAGCTTTCTTT. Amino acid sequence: CSATLDTEAFF.